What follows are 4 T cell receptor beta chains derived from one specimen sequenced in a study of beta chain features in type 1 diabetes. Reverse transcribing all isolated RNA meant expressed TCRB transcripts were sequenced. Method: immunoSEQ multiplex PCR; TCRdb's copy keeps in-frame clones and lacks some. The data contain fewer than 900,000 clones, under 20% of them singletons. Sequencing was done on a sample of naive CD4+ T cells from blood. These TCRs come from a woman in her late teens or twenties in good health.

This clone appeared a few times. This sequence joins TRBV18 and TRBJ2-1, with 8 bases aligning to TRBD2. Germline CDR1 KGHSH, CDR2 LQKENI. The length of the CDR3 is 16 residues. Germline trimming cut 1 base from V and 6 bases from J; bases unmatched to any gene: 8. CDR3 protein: CASSPRGLAGGNEQFF. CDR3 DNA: TGTGCCAGCTCACCACGGGGTCTAGCGGGCGGCAATGAGCAGTTCTTC.

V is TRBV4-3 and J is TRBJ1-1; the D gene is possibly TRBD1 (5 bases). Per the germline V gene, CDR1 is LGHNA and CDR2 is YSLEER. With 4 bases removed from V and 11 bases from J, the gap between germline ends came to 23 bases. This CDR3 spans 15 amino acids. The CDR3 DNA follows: TGCGCCAGCAGCCCGGACATCGGATCGCCCCAAGGGGCTTTCTTT. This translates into CASSPDIGSPQGAFF.

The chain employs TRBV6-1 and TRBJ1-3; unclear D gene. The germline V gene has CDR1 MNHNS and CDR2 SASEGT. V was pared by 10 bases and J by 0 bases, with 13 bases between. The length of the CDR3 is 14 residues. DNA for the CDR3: TGTGCCACCACGCCAGCGAGCTCTGGAAACACCATATATTTT. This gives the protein CATTPASSGNTIYF.

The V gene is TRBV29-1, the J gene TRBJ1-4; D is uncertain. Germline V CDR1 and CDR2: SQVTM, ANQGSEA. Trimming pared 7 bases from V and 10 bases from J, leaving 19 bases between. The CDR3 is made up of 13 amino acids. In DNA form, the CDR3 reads TGCAGCGCCGACACTGACGGGTGGGGAAAACTGTTTTTT. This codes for CSADTDGWGKLFF.